These 17 T cell receptor beta chains were sequenced from one sample in a study of blood T cell repertoires in COVID-19. Profiling relied on immunoSEQ multiplex PCR, and the TCRdb table lists in-frame clones only, not all of them. The sample includes about 210,000 clones, approximately 85% of them seen just once. The specimen sequenced was peripheral blood. Source of these receptors: a woman in her seventies with COVID-19, enrolled during active disease.

The gene calls are TRBV11-2 and TRBJ1-1; D is perhaps TRBD1 (6 bases). V dropped 5 bases and J dropped 8 bases, with 18 bases sitting between them. This CDR3 is built from 14 residues. Per the germline V gene, CDR1 is SGHAT and CDR2 is FQNNGV. The CDR3 bases are TGTGCCAGCAGCAGGAACTCAGGGGAATCAGAAGCTTTCTTT. It codes for CASSRNSGESEAFF.

The chain has TRBV4-1 and TRBJ1-2; 11 nucleotides match TRBD1. The ends lost 2 bases at V and 6 bases at J; junction bases unmatched: 5. Germline CDR1 and CDR2: MGHRA and YSYEKL. This CDR3 has 15 residues. CDR3 in DNA: TGCGCCAGCAGCCAACCGGGACAGGGGGTTAATGGCTACACCTTC. Translated: CASSQPGQGVNGYTF.

In this sample, this clone turned up once. The chain recombines TRBV6-1 with TRBJ2-7; TRBD1 matches at 9 bases. The CDR3 totals 16 residues. Per germline, CDR1 MNHNS and CDR2 SASEGT. The ends lost 6 bases at V and 5 bases at J; junction bases unmatched: 14. The CDR3 is CASRESPGTGHNEQYF. DNA of the CDR3: TGTGCCAGCAGAGAAAGCCCCGGGACAGGGCACAACGAGCAGTACTTC.

The V call is TRBV5-1, the J call TRBJ1-4; tentatively, D is TRBD1 (6 bases). Trimming removed 4 bases at V and 17 bases at J, with 21 bases between. Germline CDR1 is SGHRS and CDR2 is YFSETQ. The CDR3 runs to 13 residues. CDR3 sequence reads: CASSPNLQGMVFF. The CDR3 bases are TGCGCCAGCAGCCCGAATCTACAGGGTATGGTCTTTTTT.

CDR3 nucleotides: TGTGCCAGCAGCTCGCAGGGAATCTACACCGGGGAGCTGTTTTTT. Residues: CASSSQGIYTGELFF. This chain links TRBV7-2 with TRBJ2-2, with a possible D match to TRBD1 (5 bases). The CDR3 contains 15 residues. Looked up from germline, CDR1 is SGHTA and CDR2 is FQGNSA. With 4 bases removed from V and 3 bases from J, the gap between germline ends came to 12 bases.

This chain links TRBV5-4 with TRBJ2-2, with D maybe TRBD1 (6 bases). This CDR3 comprises 15 residues. Germline CDR1 is SGHNT and CDR2 is YYREEE (reference sequence). The ends were cut back, 5 bases at V and 4 bases at J, with 15 bases in the middle. The CDR3 loop reads CASRPDSQSTGELFF. CDR3 coding DNA: TGTGCCAGCAGGCCGGACAGCCAGAGCACCGGGGAGCTGTTTTTT.

The sample holds a few counts of this clone. The J gene is TRBJ2-7, the V gene TRBV3-1 (or the pseudogene TRBV3-2), with a possible D match to TRBD2 (6 bases). The CDR3 consists of 14 residues. With 4 bases removed from V and 3 bases from J, the gap between germline ends came to 13 bases. CDR1 is LGHDT, CDR2 YNNKEL, per germline (reference sequence). The CDR3 DNA is TGTGCCAGCAGCCGGGACTTACCCGGCTACGAGCAGTACTTC. Protein: CASSRDLPGYEQYF.

This rearrangement joins TRBV9 to TRBJ2-7, with 11 bases fitting TRBD2. Trimming removed 4 bases from V and 2 bases from J; junction bases left unmatched: 2. The CDR3 loop spans 14 amino acids. The germline V gene has CDR1 SGDLS and CDR2 YYNGEE. This CDR3 reads CASSFSGRAYEQYF. In DNA, the CDR3 is TGTGCCAGCAGCTTTAGCGGGAGGGCCTACGAGCAGTACTTC.

The chain links TRBV19 to TRBJ2-5; TRBD2 aligns across 10 bases. V lost 4 bases, J lost 5 bases, and 7 bases stayed unmatched. The CDR3 is 15 residues long. In germline, CDR1 is LNHDA, CDR2 SQIVND (reference sequence). CDR3 DNA: TGTGCCAGTAGTAGCTCTAGCGGGAGTATTGAGACCCAGTACTTC. Its protein is CASSSSSGSIETQYF.

V usage is TRBV10-3 and J usage is TRBJ1-2; D call uncertain. CDR1 ENHRY and CDR2 SYGVKD come from the germline V gene. The CDR3 sequence is 13 residues long. V gave up 8 bases and J gave up 5 bases, with 15 bases separating them. The CDR3: CAILNPGSYGYTF. The CDR3 nucleotides are TGTGCCATCTTAAACCCGGGGAGTTATGGCTACACCTTC.

The rearrangement links TRBV24-1 to TRBJ1-6, with 9 bases that match TRBD1. The V gene end was trimmed by 3 bases and the J gene end by 8 bases; junction bases not matched to a gene: 4. Per germline, CDR1 KGHDR and CDR2 SFDVKD. This CDR3 is 15 amino acids long. The CDR3 sequence is CATSDGQGRYSPLHF. CDR3 nucleotide sequence: TGTGCCACCAGTGATGGACAGGGGAGGTATTCACCCCTCCACTTT.

V usage is TRBV5-1 and J usage is TRBJ1-4, with TRBD1 identical over 8 bases. The CDR3 runs to 14 residues. The trim removed 1 base at V and 12 bases at J, leaving 8 bases unmatched. The germline gives CDR1 SGHRS, CDR2 YFSETQ. This chain's CDR3 is CASSLTTGARELFF. The CDR3 DNA reads TGCGCCAGCAGCTTGACGACAGGGGCCAGAGAACTGTTTTTT.

This clone was counted once. The chain couples TRBV10-2 to TRBJ1-5, with TRBD1 as a possible D gene (6 bases). The ends were cut back, 3 bases at V and 3 bases at J, with 9 bases in the middle. Germline V lookup: CDR1 WSHSY, CDR2 SAAADI. This CDR3 comprises 14 residues. DNA of the CDR3: TGCGCCAGCAGTGATCAGGGGCCCAATCAGCCCCAGCATTTT. Protein sequence: CASSDQGPNQPQHF.

This clone was observed a single time. This sequence joins TRBV19 and TRBJ1-3; 10 bases are shared with TRBD1. This CDR3 has 16 amino acids. Losses at the gene ends were 11 bases for V and 0 bases for J; bases not matched to a gene: 10. CDR1 is LNHDA, CDR2 SQIVND, per germline (reference sequence). CDR3 sequence reads: CASEYGTGVSGNTIYF. In nucleotides, the CDR3 is TGTGCCTCAGAGTACGGGACAGGGGTCTCTGGAAACACCATATATTTT.

This chain connects TRBV4-1 to TRBJ1-5; unclear D gene. CDR3 length equals 15 residues. Looked up from germline, CDR1 is MGHRA and CDR2 is YSYEKL. Deletions cut 0 bases from V and 4 bases from J, with 10 bases between. The CDR3: CASSQDYGRNQPQHF. The CDR3 region has the DNA TGCGCCAGCAGCCAAGATTACGGGAGAAATCAGCCCCAGCATTTT.

The J gene is TRBJ2-1, the V gene TRBV24-1; the match to TRBD2 covers 10 bases. Germline CDR1 reads KGHDR; CDR2 reads SFDVKD. Trimming at V came to 3 bases and at J to 14 bases, leaving 21 bases not matched to a gene. This CDR3 contains 18 residues. This CDR3 is CATSDPYPASGRVVCEFF. In nucleotides, the CDR3 is TGTGCCACCAGTGATCCTTATCCGGCTAGCGGGAGAGTAGTCTGCGAGTTCTTC.

The rearrangement uses TRBV27 and TRBJ2-1, with D perhaps matching TRBD2 (5 bases). The germline V and J ends were trimmed by 5 bases and 8 bases, with 13 bases remaining between them. The CDR3 sequence is 13 residues long. CDR1 MNHEY and CDR2 SMNVEV come from the germline V gene (reference sequence). CDR3 amino acids: CASSPTRVDEQFF. DNA for the CDR3: TGTGCCAGCAGTCCAACTAGGGTCGATGAGCAGTTCTTC.